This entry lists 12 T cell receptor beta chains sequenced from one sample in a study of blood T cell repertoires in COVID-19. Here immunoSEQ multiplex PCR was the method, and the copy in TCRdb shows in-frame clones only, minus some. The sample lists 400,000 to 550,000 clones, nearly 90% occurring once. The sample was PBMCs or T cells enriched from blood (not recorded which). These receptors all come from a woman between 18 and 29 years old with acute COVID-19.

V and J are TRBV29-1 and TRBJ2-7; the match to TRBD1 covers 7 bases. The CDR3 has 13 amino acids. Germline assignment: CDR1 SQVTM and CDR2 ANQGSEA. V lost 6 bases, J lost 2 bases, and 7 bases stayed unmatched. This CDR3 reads CSVESGTAYEQYF. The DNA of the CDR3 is TGCAGCGTCGAATCCGGGACAGCCTACGAGCAGTACTTC.

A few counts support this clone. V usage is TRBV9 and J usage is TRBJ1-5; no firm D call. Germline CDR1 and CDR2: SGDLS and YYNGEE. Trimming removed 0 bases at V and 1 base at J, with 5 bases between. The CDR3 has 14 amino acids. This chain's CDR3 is CASSVDQSNQPQHF. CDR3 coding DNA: TGTGCCAGCAGCGTAGATCAGAGCAATCAGCCCCAGCATTTT.

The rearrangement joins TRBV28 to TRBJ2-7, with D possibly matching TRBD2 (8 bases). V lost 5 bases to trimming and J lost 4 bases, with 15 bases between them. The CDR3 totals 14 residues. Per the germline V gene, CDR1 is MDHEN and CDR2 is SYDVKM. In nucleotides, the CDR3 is TGTGCCAGCAGTCCGGGGGGGACAGTGTACGAGCAGTACTTC. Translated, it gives CASSPGGTVYEQYF. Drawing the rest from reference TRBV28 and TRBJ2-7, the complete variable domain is DVKVTQSSRYLVKRTGEKVFLECVQDMDHENMFWYRQDPGLGLRLIYFSYDVKMKEKGDIPEGYSVSREKKERFSLILESASTNQTSMYLCASSPGGTVYEQYFGPGTRLTVT.

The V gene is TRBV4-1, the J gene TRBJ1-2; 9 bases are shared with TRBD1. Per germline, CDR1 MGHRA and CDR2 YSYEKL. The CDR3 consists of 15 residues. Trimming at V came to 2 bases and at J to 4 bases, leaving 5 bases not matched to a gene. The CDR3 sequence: CASSQTLTGGYGYTF. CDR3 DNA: TGCGCCAGCAGCCAAACCTTGACAGGGGGCTATGGCTACACCTTC.

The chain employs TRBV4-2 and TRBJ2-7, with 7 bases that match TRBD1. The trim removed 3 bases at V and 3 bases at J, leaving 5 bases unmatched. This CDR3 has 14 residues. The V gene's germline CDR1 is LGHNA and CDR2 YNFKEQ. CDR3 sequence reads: CASSQTTGNYEQYF. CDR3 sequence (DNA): TGTGCCAGCAGCCAGACGACAGGGAACTACGAGCAGTACTTC.

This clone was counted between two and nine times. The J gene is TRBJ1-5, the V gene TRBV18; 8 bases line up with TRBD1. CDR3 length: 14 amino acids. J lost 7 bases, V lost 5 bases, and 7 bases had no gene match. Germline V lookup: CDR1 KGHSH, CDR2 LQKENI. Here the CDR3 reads CASSAATGDQPQHF. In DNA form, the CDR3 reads TGTGCCAGCTCAGCCGCGACAGGGGACCAGCCCCAGCATTTT. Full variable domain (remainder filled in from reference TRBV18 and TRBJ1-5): NAGVMQNPRHLVRRRGQEARLRCSPMKGHSHVYWYRQLPEEGLKFMVYLQKENIIDESGMPKERFSAEFPKEGPSILRIQQVVRGDSAAYFCASSAATGDQPQHFGDGTRLSIL.

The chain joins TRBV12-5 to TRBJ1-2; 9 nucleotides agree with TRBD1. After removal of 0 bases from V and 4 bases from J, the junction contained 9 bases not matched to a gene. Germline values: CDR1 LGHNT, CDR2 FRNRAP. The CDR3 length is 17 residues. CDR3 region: CASGLVVGQGVSYGYTF. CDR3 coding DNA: TGTGCTAGTGGTTTGGTAGTGGGACAGGGTGTCTCCTATGGCTACACCTTC.

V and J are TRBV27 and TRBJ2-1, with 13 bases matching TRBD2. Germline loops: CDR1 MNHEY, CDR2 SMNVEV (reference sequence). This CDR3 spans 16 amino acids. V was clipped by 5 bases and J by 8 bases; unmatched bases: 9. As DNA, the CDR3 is TGTGCCAGCAGTCGAACTAGCGGGAGGGCTATCTATGAGCAGTTCTTC. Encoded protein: CASSRTSGRAIYEQFF.

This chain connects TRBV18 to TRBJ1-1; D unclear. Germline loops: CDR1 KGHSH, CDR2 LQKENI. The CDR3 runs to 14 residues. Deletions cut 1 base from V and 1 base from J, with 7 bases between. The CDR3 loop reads CASSPRAGNTEAFF. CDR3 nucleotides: TGTGCCAGCTCACCACGGGCAGGGAACACTGAAGCTTTCTTT.

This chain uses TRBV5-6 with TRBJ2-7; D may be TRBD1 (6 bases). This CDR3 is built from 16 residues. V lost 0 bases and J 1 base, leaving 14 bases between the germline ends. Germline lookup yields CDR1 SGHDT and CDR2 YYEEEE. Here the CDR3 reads CASSLAAGAVSYEQYF. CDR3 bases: TGTGCCAGCAGCTTGGCGGCAGGGGCGGTTTCCTACGAGCAGTACTTC.

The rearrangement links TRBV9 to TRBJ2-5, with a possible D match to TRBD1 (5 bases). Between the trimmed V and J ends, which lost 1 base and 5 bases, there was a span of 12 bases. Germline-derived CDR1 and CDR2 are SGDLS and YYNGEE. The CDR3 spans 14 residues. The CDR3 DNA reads TGTGCCAGCAGCGTAACTGGGGCAGGGGAGACCCAGTACTTC. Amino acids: CASSVTGAGETQYF. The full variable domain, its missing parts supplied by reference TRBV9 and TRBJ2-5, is DSGVTQTPKHLITATGQRVTLRCSPRSGDLSVYWYQQSLDQGLQFLIQYYNGEERAKGNILERFSAQQFPDLHSELNLSSLELGDSALYFCASSVTGAGETQYFGPGTRLLVL.

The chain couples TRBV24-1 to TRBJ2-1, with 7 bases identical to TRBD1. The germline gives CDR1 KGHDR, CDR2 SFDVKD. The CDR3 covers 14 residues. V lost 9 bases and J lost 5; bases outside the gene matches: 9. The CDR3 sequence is CATARTGLNNEQFF. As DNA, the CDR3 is TGTGCCACCGCCCGGACAGGTCTTAACAATGAGCAGTTCTTC.